This T cell receptor beta chain was sequenced for a study of patients and donors after allogeneic stem cell transplantation (TCRdb year 2020). CDR1 SGHTA and CDR2 FQGTGA were looked up in the germline V gene. The CDR3 numbers 13 residues from cysteine through phenylalanine. Only the CDR3 DNA is retained, 39 bases long and in frame from the first base. After removal of 2 bases from V and 13 bases from J, the junction retains 5 bases not matched to a gene. The library was made by RT-PCR. Sequencing used a NextSeq 550. In TCRdb, the public reads were trimmed at Q25 with fastp and aligned with MiXCR, with productive beta chains retained. Rows merge per CDR3 protein into single entries with the most common DNA and genes. This sample holds roughly 4,200 distinct CDR3 sequences; 24% were observed only once. The ten largest account for about 17% of the sample. On this clonotype: Its recognized antigen is unknown. Per-base qualities were not stored, and no clone one base away is much larger.

The sequenced material came from blood, either unsorted or a sorted T cell fraction (not recorded which). The TCR was taken from a human donor who was either an allogeneic HSCT recipient or a stem cell or donor lymphocyte infusion donor (not recorded which). It is not recorded whose cells these are; they may come from a transplant donor. The chain is assembled from TRBV7-3 and TRBJ2-1; 10 nucleotides in the junction match TRBD2. The DNA reads as follows: TGTGCCAGCAGCTTACCTTCTAGCGGGAGTCAGTTCTTC. This codes for CASSLPSSGSQFF.